The entry below describes one T cell receptor beta chain. Followed longitudinally, the Seattle patients had been enrolled during active infection. This specimen comes from a study of blood T cell repertoires in COVID-19. At the level of the study: Researchers got acute and convalescent COVID-19 samples from the United States, Italy and Spain. T cells, B-cell-depleted T cells, or PBMCs provided the cDNA or gDNA that served as material.

Original processing notes: Amplified reference gene primers provided the basis for estimating nucleated cell counts. Clones were sequenced by immunoSEQ multiplex PCR, and TCRdb holds only the in-frame ones, with some missing. V and J calls and clone size come straight from that table; D and trimming were deduced from the DNA. The table has roughly 410,000 clones, around 87% seen once; the top ten hold 2% to 2.5%. V was shortened by 2 bases and J by 3 bases, with 11 bases between the two germline ends. The CDR3 is 14 residues long. CDR1 is SGHRS, CDR2 YFSETQ, per germline. The V and J genes are TRBV5-1 and TRBJ1-1, with a tentative D call TRBD1 (5 bases). The sample taken for sequencing was peripheral blood. This TCR derives from an older woman with COVID-19, enrolled during active disease. CDR3: CASSFQGEDTEAFF. Written as DNA, the CDR3 is TGCGCCAGCAGCTTCCAAGGGGAGGACACTGAAGCTTTCTTT.